The clone carrying this T cell receptor beta chain showed up just once. The entry originates in a study of T cell responses to AZD1222 COVID-19 vaccine. Sequencing used immunoSEQ multiplex PCR; TCRdb keeps in-frame clones, though not all of them. This table holds about 130,000 clones, approximately 88% found once. V lost 0 bases to trimming and J lost 3 bases, with 11 bases between them. CDR3 length: 16 amino acids. CDR1 and CDR2 (germline): SGHDN, FVKESK. The J gene is TRBJ2-2, the V gene TRBV14; D may be TRBD1 (5 bases). This TCR derives from an adult who received the AZD1222 COVID-19 vaccine. Sequencing was performed on peripheral blood, taken 28 days after the second AZD1222 dose. The CDR3 DNA reads TGTGCCAGCAGCCAAGAGCTATGGGGCGACACCGGGGAGCTGTTTTTT. Translating it yields CASSQELWGDTGELFF.